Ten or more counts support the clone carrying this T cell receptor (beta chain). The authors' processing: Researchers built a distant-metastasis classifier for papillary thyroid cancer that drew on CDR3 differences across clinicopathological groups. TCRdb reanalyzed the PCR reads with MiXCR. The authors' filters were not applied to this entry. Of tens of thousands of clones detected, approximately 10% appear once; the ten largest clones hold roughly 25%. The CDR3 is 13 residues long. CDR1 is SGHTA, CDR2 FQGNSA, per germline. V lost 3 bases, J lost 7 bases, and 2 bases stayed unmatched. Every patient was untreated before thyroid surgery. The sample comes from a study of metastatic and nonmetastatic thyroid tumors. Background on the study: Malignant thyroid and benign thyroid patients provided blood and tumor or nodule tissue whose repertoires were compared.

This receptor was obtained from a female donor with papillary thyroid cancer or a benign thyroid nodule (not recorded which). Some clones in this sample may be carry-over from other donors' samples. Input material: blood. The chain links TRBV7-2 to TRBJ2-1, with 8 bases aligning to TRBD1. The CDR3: CASSLDRANEQFF. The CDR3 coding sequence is TGTGCCAGCAGCTTGGACAGGGCGAATGAGCAGTTCTTC.